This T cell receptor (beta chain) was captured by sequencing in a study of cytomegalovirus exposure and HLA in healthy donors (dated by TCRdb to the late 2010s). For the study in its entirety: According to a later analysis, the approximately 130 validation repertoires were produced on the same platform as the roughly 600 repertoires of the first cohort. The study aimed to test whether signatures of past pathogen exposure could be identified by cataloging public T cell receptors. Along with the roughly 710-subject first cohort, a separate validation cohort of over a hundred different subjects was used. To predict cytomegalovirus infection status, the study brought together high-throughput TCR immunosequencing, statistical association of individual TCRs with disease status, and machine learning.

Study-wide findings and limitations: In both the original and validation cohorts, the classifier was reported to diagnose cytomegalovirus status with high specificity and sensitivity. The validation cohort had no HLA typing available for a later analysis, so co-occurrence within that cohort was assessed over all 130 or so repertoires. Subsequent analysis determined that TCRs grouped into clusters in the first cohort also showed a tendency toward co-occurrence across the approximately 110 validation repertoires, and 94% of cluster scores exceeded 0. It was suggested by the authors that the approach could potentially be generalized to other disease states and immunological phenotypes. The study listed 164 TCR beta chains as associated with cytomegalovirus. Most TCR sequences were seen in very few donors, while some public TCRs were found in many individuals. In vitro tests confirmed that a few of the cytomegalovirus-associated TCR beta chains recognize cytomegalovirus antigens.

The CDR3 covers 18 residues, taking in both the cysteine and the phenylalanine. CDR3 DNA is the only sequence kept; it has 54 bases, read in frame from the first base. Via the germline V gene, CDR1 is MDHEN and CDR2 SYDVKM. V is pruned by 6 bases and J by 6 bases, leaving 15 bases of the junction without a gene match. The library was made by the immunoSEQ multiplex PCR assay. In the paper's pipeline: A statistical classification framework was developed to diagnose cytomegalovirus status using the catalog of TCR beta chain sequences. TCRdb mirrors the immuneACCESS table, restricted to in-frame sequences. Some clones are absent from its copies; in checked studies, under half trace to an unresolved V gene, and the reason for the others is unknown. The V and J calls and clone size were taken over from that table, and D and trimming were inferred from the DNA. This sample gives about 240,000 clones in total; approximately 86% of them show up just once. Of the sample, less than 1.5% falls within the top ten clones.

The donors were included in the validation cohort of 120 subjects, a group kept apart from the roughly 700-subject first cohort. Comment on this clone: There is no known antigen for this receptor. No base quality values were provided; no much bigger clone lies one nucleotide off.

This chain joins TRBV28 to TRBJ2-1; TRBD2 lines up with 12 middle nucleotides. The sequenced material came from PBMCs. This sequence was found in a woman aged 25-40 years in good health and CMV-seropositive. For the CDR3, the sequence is CASSGAGTGTSGFNEQFF. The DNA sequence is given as TGTGCCAGCAGCGGAGCCGGGACAGGGACTAGCGGGTTCAATGAGCAGTTCTTC.